This TCR beta chain derives from a study of T cells in localized non-small cell lung cancer. Whole-study results and caveats: Adjacent lung exhibited a median of about 50 among the 100 most abundant tumor clones. A denser population of T cells in blood accompanied longer overall survival.

A note on this clone: Its antigen is not identified.

Method: immunoSEQ multiplex PCR; TCRdb's copy keeps in-frame clones and lacks some. In the table there are 10,000 to 15,000 clones, 70% to 90% of which are singletons. The sample in question was peripheral blood, obtained before any cancer treatment. The receptor was isolated from a male donor at least 60 years old with stage III lung adenocarcinoma.

CDR3 protein: CASNLRGLNEKLFF. CDR3 coding DNA: TGTGCCAGCAATCTCCGGGGCCTTAATGAAAAACTGTTTTTT. This chain joins TRBV2 and TRBJ1-4, with a possible D match to TRBD1 (5 bases). The CDR3 spans 14 residues. Per the germline V gene, CDR1 is SNHLY and CDR2 is FYNNEI. The V end was cut by 7 bases, the J end by 4 bases, with 13 bases between.